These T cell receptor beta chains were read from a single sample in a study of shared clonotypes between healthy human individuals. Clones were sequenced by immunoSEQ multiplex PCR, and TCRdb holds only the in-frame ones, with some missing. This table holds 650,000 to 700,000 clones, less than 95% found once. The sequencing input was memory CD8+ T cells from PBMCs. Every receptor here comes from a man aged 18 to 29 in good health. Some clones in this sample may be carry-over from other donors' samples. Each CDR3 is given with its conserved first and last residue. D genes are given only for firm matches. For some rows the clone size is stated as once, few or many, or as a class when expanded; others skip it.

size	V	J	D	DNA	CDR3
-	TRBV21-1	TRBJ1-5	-	TGTGCCAGCAGCAAAGCCTTGACAGGTCTGAGCAATCAGCCCCAGCATTTT	CASSKALTGLSNQPQHF
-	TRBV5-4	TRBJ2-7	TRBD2	TGTGCCAGCAGCTTAGGACTAGCGGGAGTGGGTGAGCAGTACTTC	CASSLGLAGVGEQYF
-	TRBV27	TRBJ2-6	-	TGTGCCAGCCAGCCCCGGGACGCAACCGCCTCTGGGGCCAACGTCCTGACTTTC	CASQPRDATASGANVLTF
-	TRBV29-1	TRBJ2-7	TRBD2	TGCAGCGTTGGAGGGACTAGCCATACCTACGAGCAGTACTTC	CSVGGTSHTYEQYF
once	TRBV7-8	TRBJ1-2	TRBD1	TGTGCCAGCAGCTTAACCCGTACACAGGGGCGGGAAGGCTACACCTTC	CASSLTRTQGREGYTF
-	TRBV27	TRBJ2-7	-	TGTGCCAGCAGCGAAAATAACTGGGATGGATCCTACGAGCAGTACTTC	CASSENNWDGSYEQYF
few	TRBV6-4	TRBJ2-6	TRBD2	TGTGCCAGCAGTGACGGGACTAGCGGGTCTGGGGCCAACGTCCTGACTTTC	CASSDGTSGSGANVLTF
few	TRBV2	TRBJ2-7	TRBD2	TGTGCCAGCCGCCTGCTAGCGGGAGAAATCCACGAGCAGTACTTC	CASRLLAGEIHEQYF
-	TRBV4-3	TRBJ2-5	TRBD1	TGCGCCAGCAGCCAAGATTGGACAGGGGGCGTGGAGACCCAGTACTTC	CASSQDWTGGVETQYF
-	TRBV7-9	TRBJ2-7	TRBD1	TGTGCCAGCAGCCCAAAGGGGGGACAGGGCACCTACGGGCAGTACTTC	CASSPKGGQGTYGQYF
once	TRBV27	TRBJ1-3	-	TGTGCCAGCAGTTTGGTCGGCGGAAACACCATATATTTT	CASSLVGGNTIYF
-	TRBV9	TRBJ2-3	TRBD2	TGTGCCAGCAGCGTAGGTGGCGGGAGTACAGATACGCAGTATTTT	CASSVGGGSTDTQYF
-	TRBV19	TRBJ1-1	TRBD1	TGTGCCAGTATATCGGACAGGGGGTACACTGAAGCTTTCTTT	CASISDRGYTEAFF
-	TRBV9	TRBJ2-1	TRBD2	TGTGCCAGCAGCGTGGGCGGGAGGCTATACAATGAGCAGTTCTTC	CASSVGGRLYNEQFF
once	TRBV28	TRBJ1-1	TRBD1	TGTGCCAGCAGCCCTCGGGGGACCGGGACAGGGAACATGAACACTGAAGCTTTCTTT	CASSPRGTGTGNMNTEAFF
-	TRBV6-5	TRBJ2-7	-	TGTGCCAGCAGAACGGGAAACGGCTTCTACGAGCAGTACTTC	CASRTGNGFYEQYF